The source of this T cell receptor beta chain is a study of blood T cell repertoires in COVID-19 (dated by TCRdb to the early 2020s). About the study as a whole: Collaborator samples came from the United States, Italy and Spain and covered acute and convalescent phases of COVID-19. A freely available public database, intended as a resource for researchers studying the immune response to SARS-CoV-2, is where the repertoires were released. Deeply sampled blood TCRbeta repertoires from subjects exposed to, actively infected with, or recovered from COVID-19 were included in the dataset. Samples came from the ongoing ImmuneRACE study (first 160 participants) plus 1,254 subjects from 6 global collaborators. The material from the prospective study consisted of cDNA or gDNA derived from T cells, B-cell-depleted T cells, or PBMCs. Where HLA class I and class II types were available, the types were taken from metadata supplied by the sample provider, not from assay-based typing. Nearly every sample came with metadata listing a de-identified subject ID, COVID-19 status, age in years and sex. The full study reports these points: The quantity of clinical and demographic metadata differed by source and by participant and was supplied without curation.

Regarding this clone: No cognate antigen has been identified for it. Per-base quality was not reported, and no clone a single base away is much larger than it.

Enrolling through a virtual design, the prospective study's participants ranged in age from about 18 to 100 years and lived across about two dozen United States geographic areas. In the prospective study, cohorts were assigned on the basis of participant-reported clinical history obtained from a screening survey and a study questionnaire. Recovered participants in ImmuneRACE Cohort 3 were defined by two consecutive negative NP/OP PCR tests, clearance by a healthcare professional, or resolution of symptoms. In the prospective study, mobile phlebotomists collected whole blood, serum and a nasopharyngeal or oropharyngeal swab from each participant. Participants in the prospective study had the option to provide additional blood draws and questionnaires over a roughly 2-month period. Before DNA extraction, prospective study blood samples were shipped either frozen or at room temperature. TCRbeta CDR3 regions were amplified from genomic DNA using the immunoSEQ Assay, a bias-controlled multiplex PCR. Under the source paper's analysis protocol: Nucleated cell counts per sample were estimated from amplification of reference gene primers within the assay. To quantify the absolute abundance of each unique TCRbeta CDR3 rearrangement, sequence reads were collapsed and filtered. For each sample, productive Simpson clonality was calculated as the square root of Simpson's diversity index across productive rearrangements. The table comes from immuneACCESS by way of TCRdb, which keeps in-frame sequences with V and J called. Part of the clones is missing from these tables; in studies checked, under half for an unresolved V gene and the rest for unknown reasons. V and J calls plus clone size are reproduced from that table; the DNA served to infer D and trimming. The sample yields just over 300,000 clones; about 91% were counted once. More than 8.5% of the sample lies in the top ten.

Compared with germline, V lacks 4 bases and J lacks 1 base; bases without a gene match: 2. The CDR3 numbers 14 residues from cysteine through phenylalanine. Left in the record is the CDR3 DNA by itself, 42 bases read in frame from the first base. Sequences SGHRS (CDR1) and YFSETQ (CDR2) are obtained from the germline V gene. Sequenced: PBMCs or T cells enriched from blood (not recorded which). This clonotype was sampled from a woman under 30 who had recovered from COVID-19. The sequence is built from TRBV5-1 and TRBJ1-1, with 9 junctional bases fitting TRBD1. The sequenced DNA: TGCGCCAGCAGCCGGGACAGGGAGAACACTGAAGCTTTCTTT. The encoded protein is CASSRDRENTEAFF.